The 21 T cell receptor beta chains below all came from one sample that was sequenced in a study of patients and donors after allogeneic stem cell transplantation. TCRdb used MiXCR to reprocess the RT-PCR reads, holding one entry per CDR3 protein. The sample records tens of thousands of distinct CDR3 sequences, approximately 28% being singletons. The sample was blood, either unsorted or a sorted T cell fraction (not recorded which). The receptors derive from a human donor who was either an allogeneic HSCT recipient or a stem cell or donor lymphocyte infusion donor (not recorded which). It is not recorded whose cells these are; they may come from a transplant donor.

The V and J genes are TRBV29-1 and TRBJ2-3, with a possible D match to TRBD2 (5 bases). Germline V CDR1 and CDR2: SQVTM, ANQGSEA. V dropped 8 bases and J dropped 4 bases, with 16 bases sitting between them. The CDR3 totals 13 residues. The CDR3 region has the DNA TGCAGCCTAAGCCCGGCCGGGGCAGATACGCAGTATTTT. Translating it yields CSLSPAGADTQYF.

J is TRBJ2-3 and V is TRBV6-5; 9 bases fit TRBD1. The CDR3 consists of 17 residues. Germline CDR1 and CDR2: MNHEY and SVGAGI. V dropped 5 bases and J dropped 3; count of bases not matched to a gene: 12. The CDR3 DNA follows: TGTGCCAGCAGTCACCGACCCCGGACAGGGGTTACAGATACGCAGTATTTT. Translated: CASSHRPRTGVTDTQYF.

Relative to its sample, this clonotype is medium-sized. The chain is built from TRBV20-1 and TRBJ1-6, with no clear D. The germline gives CDR1 DFQATT, CDR2 SNEGSKA (reference sequence). V dropped 0 bases and J dropped 7 bases, with 7 bases sitting between them. The CDR3 is made up of 13 amino acids. The CDR3 spells CSARDLANSPLHF. The CDR3 coding sequence is TGCAGTGCTAGAGATCTCGCGAATTCACCCCTCCACTTT.

The chain carries TRBV5-1 and TRBJ2-3; the match to TRBD2 covers 8 bases. V gave up 0 bases and J gave up 2 bases; unmatched junction bases: 8. Germline-derived CDR1 and CDR2 are SGHRS and YFSETQ. The CDR3 has 17 residues. The CDR3 loop is CASSLAQRGPNTDTQYF. In nucleotides, the CDR3 is TGCGCCAGCAGCTTGGCACAGCGGGGGCCTAACACAGATACGCAGTATTTT.

The chain joins TRBV5-1 to TRBJ2-3; TRBD1 matches at 8 bases. This CDR3 is built from 16 residues. Germline values: CDR1 SGHRS, CDR2 YFSETQ. Trimming at V came to 2 bases and at J to 2 bases, leaving 7 bases not matched to a gene. DNA of the CDR3: TGCGCCAGCAGCTTTGAGACAGGGGCCTCCACAGATACGCAGTATTTT. Its protein product is CASSFETGASTDTQYF.

This clonotype occurred many times. CDR3 sequence (DNA): TGTGCCAGCAGTTTCCGACGGAACACTGAAGCTTTCTTT. Protein sequence: CASSFRRNTEAFF. The chain carries TRBV27 and TRBJ1-1, with D uncertain. Germline V CDR1 and CDR2: MNHEY, SMNVEV (reference sequence). The V end was cut by 3 bases, the J end by 1 base, with 6 bases between. This CDR3 has 13 amino acids.

The chain employs TRBV7-8 and TRBJ2-3, with 7 bases that match TRBD1. Per the germline V gene, CDR1 is SGHVS and CDR2 is FQNEAQ. This CDR3 contains 15 residues. V gave up 3 bases and J gave up 2 bases; unmatched junction bases: 5. The CDR3 spells CASSFRGPLTDTQYF. CDR3 DNA sequence: TGTGCCAGCAGCTTTAGGGGGCCCCTCACAGATACGCAGTATTTT.

This clonotype is a singleton in its sample. The chain links TRBV7-9 to TRBJ1-1; D remains unclear. Per the germline V gene, CDR1 is SEHNR and CDR2 is FQNEAQ (reference sequence). The CDR3 is 11 residues long. The V and J ends lost 4 bases and 4 bases respectively, with 4 bases between them. This chain's CDR3 is CASSYGTEAFF. The CDR3 nucleotides read TGTGCCAGCAGCTATGGCACTGAAGCTTTCTTT.

The CDR3 DNA sequence: TGTGCCAGCAGCTTTTCCGGGACTAACAACAATGAGCAGTTCTTC. This gives the protein CASSFSGTNNNEQFF. The J gene is TRBJ2-1, the V gene TRBV11-2, with 7 positions matching TRBD2. Germline V CDR1 and CDR2: SGHAT, FQNNGV. The CDR3 loop spans 15 amino acids. V was clipped by 3 bases and J by 5 bases; unmatched bases: 7.

V is TRBV25-1 and J is TRBJ2-3, with no clear D. CDR3 length: 13 amino acids. Germline CDR1 MGHDK, CDR2 SYGVNS. V lost 2 bases, J lost 5 bases, and 8 bases lay in between. CDR3 nucleotide sequence: TGTGCCAGCAGTGAAAGGATTGGAGATACGCAGTATTTT. Its translation is CASSERIGDTQYF.

This clonotype has only a few counts. The gene calls are TRBV24-1 and TRBJ1-2, with 10 bases aligning to TRBD1. The germline CDR1 and CDR2 sequences are KGHDR and SFDVKD. J was trimmed by 4 bases and V by 3 bases; bases with no gene match: 4. This CDR3 spans 15 amino acids. The CDR3 sequence is CATSDTRDRGYGYTF. DNA of the CDR3: TGTGCCACCAGTGATACCCGGGACAGGGGCTATGGCTACACCTTC.

The V gene is TRBV7-2, the J gene TRBJ1-2; 8 bases fit TRBD1. The CDR3 runs 14 residues. From germline, CDR1 is SGHTA and CDR2 FQGNSA. V lost 0 bases to trimming and J lost 8 bases; unmatched junction nucleotides: 5. In DNA form, the CDR3 reads TGTGCCAGCAGCTTAGCGTCAGGGGGCCAGGGCTACACCTTC. Translating it yields CASSLASGGQGYTF.

The chain recombines TRBV6-1 with TRBJ1-5; the D is unclear. Germline CDR1 and CDR2: MNHNS and SASEGT. The CDR3 spans 16 residues. The germline V and J ends were trimmed by 7 bases and 4 bases, with 20 bases remaining between them. CDR3 coding DNA: TGTGCCAGCACCCTGGAAGGAGGGAGTAGAAATCAGCCCCAGCATTTT. Encoded protein: CASTLEGGSRNQPQHF.

The chain recombines TRBV20-1 with TRBJ1-2, with 10 bases matching TRBD1. The CDR3 contains 16 residues. Unmatched junction bases numbered 7, after V lost 3 bases and J lost 0 bases. CDR1 and CDR2 from the germline V gene are DFQATT and SNEGSKA (reference sequence). Here the CDR3 DNA reads TGCAGTGCTAGTCCCGGGACAGGGGTTTCTAACTATGGCTACACCTTC. Protein: CSASPGTGVSNYGYTF.

V is TRBV7-2 and J is TRBJ1-4; unclear D gene. This CDR3 spans 17 amino acids. Germline-derived CDR1 and CDR2 are SGHTA and FQGNSA. The V gene lost 2 bases and the J gene lost 0 bases, with 13 bases spanning the gap. The CDR3 protein is CASSLTWRSATNEKLFF. Here the CDR3 DNA reads TGTGCCAGCAGCTTAACGTGGCGCTCTGCAACTAATGAAAAACTGTTTTTT.

The CDR3 DNA sequence: TGTGCCAGCTCACCACCGGGGCTATATGGCTACACCTTC. Its translation: CASSPPGLYGYTF. The V and J genes are TRBV18 and TRBJ1-2, with D maybe TRBD1 (5 bases). Trimming left V 0 bases short and J 5 bases short, with 7 bases between. This CDR3 is 13 amino acids long. Germline CDR1 KGHSH, CDR2 LQKENI.

The chain recombines TRBV7-2 with TRBJ1-2, with D possibly TRBD1 on 6 matching bases. CDR3 size: 15 residues. Trimming stripped 5 bases from V and 2 bases from J, with 15 bases between. In germline, CDR1 is SGHTA, CDR2 FQGNSA. CDR3 in DNA: TGTGCCAGCAGCCTTGGGGGCCCGGTGAACTATGGCTACACCTTC. Its protein is CASSLGGPVNYGYTF. The complete variable domain, with remaining parts taken from reference TRBV7-2 and TRBJ1-2, reads GAGVSQSPSNKVTEKGKDVELRCDPISGHTALYWYRQSLGQGLEFLIYFQGNSAPDKSGLPSDRFSAERTGGSVSTLTIQRTQQEDSAVYLCASSLGGPVNYGYTFGSGTRLTVV.

This chain joins TRBV5-1 and TRBJ1-6; D not certain. This CDR3 has 16 amino acids. Germline V gene data show CDR1 as SGHRS and CDR2 as YFSETQ. V lost 1 base to trimming and J lost 0 bases, with 8 bases between them. The CDR3 region has the DNA TGCGCCAGCAGCTTGTATAGCAGCTCCTATAATTCACCCCTCCACTTT. Encoded protein: CASSLYSSSYNSPLHF.

The V and J genes are TRBV6-5 and TRBJ1-2; D is uncertain. The germline V gene encodes CDR1 MNHEY and CDR2 SVGAGI. The V end lost 6 bases, the J end lost 7 bases, and 9 bases lay between the germline ends. The CDR3 is made up of 11 amino acids. The CDR3 region has the DNA TGTGCCAGCAGGTCTACGAGTGGCTACACCTTC. It translates to CASRSTSGYTF.

This clonotype has just a few counts. V usage is TRBV12-3 or TRBV12-4 and J usage is TRBJ2-7, with D perhaps TRBD1 (6 bases). This CDR3 has 13 amino acids. Trimming removed 3 bases at V and 1 base at J, with 7 bases between. In nucleotides, the CDR3 is TGTGCCAGCAGTTTCGGACAGTCCTACGAGCAGTACGTC. This codes for CASSFGQSYEQYV.

Many counts were recorded for this clonotype. This chain links TRBV10-3 with TRBJ1-1; the D is unclear. Trimming removed 3 bases from V and 4 bases from J, with 9 bases in between. Germline V gene lookup returns CDR1 ENHRY and CDR2 SYGVKD. The CDR3 has 13 amino acids. CDR3 sequence (DNA): TGTGCCATCAGTGAATCCCCTGGCACTGAAGCTTTCTTT. Translating gives CAISESPGTEAFF.